The sequence of this TCR beta chain was determined in a study of blood T cell repertoires in COVID-19. At the level of the study: Acute and convalescent COVID-19 samples came from the United States, Italy and Spain.

TCRdb's copy holds only in-frame clones and misses some; the assay was immunoSEQ multiplex PCR. Of around 38,000 clones listed, 87% are singletons. Trimming at V came to 4 bases and at J to 2 bases, leaving 7 bases not matched to a gene. The length of the CDR3 is 15 residues. Germline values: CDR1 MDHEN, CDR2 SYDVKM. Patients of the Seattle cohort, enrolled during active infection, were followed longitudinally. Sequenced input: peripheral blood. This TCR was recovered from a man in his fifties or sixties with COVID-19, enrolled during active disease. The chain recombines TRBV28 with TRBJ2-7; 8 nucleotides match TRBD2. CDR3 sequence (DNA): TGTGCCAGCAGTTCGGGAGCGGGGGCAACCTACGAGCAGTACTTC. This codes for CASSSGAGATYEQYF. Together with reference TRBV28 and TRBJ2-7, the CDR3 gives the full variable domain: DVKVTQSSRYLVKRTGEKVFLECVQDMDHENMFWYRQDPGLGLRLIYFSYDVKMKEKGDIPEGYSVSREKKERFSLILESASTNQTSMYLCASSSGAGATYEQYFGPGTRLTVT.